The entry below gives a single TCR beta chain sequence along with its context. A second PCR of 7 to 11 cycles used a sample-barcoded 5' primer and a J-beta primer mix. Each sample provided no less than 2.5 million CDR3-containing paired-end reads. One entry per CDR3 protein results from TCRdb running MiXCR on the 5' RACE reads. Counted here are over 600,000 distinct CDR3 sequences, roughly two fifths occurring once; the ten biggest clones make up around 30%. The data were taken from a study of blood T cells in healthy people across ages. Extraction yielded at least 5.5 micrograms of total RNA per sample. CDR3 size: 14 residues. The germline V gene encodes CDR1 SGHRS and CDR2 YFSETQ.

This receptor was identified in an elderly man in good health. Material: blood. The genes are TRBV5-1 and TRBJ2-7; 7 nucleotides agree with TRBD1. TRBJ2-4 matches the DNA end more closely, so the J call is doubtful. The CDR3 nucleotides read TGCGCCAGCAGCGTGGGGGACAGTTCGAACATTCAGTACTTC. It translates to CASSVGDSSNIQYF.